This record concerns one TCR beta chain sequence. TCRdb's copy holds only in-frame clones and misses some; the assay was immunoSEQ multiplex PCR. Seen here are 95,000 to 100,000 clones, roughly 84% observed once, and the top ten hold 2% to 2.5%. The time point here: pretreatment peripheral blood. This record belongs to a study of PD-L1 blockade in urothelial cancer. Study details: Blood analysis took place 3 weeks (second dose) and 6 weeks after treatment start. T cells were recovered from blood samples at a median of around 150,000.

CDR1 and CDR2 (germline): MNHNS, SASEGT. Trimming pared 2 bases from V and 1 base from J, leaving 9 bases between. The CDR3 is 15 residues long. The chain is built from TRBV6-1 and TRBJ1-5; no clear D. The sequenced sample was PBMCs, obtained around atezolizumab (anti-PD-L1) treatment. This TCR was recovered from a man aged 55 to 70 with urothelial cancer. The CDR3, as DNA: TGTGCCAGCAGTGAACTTTCAGCGAGCAATCAGCCCCAGCATTTT. Its protein product is CASSELSASNQPQHF.